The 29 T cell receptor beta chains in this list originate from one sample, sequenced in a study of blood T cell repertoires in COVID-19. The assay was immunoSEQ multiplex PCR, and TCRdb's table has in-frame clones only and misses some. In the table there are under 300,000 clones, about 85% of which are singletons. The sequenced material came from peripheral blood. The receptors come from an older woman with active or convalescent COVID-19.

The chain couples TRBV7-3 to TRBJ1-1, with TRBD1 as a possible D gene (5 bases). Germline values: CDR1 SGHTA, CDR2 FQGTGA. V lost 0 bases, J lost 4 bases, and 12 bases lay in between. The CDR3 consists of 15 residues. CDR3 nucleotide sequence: TGTGCCAGCAGCTTAACGGCAGGGTTGGGCACTGAAGCTTTCTTT. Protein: CASSLTAGLGTEAFF.

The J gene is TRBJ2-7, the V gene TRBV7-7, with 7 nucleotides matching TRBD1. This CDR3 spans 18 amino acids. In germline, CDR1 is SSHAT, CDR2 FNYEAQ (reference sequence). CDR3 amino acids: CASSRLLCRGTHSYEQYV. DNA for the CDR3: TGTGCTAGCAGCCGCCTCCTCTGCAGGGGGACACACTCCTACGAGCAGTACGTC.

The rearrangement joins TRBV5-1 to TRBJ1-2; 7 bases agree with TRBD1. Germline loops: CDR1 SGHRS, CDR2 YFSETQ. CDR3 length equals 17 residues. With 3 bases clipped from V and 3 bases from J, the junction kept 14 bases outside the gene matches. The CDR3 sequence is CASSSGTARAHYYGYTF. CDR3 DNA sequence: TGCGCCAGCAGCTCCGGGACAGCCCGAGCCCATTACTATGGCTACACCTTC.

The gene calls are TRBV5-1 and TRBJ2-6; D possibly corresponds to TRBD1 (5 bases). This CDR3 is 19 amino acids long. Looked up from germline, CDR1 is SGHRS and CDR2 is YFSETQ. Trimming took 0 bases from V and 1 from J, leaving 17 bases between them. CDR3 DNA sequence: TGCGCCAGCAGCTTGGCCAGGGCGAGCCGTATTTCTGGGGCCAACGTCCTGACTTTC. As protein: CASSLARASRISGANVLTF.

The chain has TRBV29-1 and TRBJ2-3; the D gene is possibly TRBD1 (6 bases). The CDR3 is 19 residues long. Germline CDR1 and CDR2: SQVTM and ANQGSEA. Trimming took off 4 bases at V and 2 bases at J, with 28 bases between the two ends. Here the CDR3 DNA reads TGCAGCGTTGTTATCGCCCGTAGGAACAGGGTCTTGTCCACAGATACGCAGTATTTT. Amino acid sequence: CSVVIARRNRVLSTDTQYF.

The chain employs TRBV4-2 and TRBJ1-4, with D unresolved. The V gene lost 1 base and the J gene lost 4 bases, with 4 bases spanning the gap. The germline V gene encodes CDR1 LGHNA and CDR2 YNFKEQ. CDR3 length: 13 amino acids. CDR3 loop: CASSQAFNEKLFF. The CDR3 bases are TGTGCCAGCAGCCAAGCCTTTAATGAAAAACTGTTTTTT.

For the CDR3, the DNA is TGTGCCAGTAGCCGCCGGGACAGGGGGATCACCGGGGAGCTGTTTTTT. Its protein is CASSRRDRGITGELFF. The chain couples TRBV19 to TRBJ2-2; TRBD1 aligns across 11 bases. CDR1 is LNHDA, CDR2 SQIVND, per germline (reference sequence). The CDR3 runs to 16 residues. V lost 6 bases to trimming and J lost 4 bases; unmatched junction nucleotides: 7. Using reference TRBV19 and TRBJ2-2 for the parts outside the CDR3, the full variable domain is DGGITQSPKYLFRKEGQNVTLSCEQNLNHDAMYWYRQDPGQGLRLIYYSQIVNDFQKGDIAEGYSVSREKKESFPLTVTSAQKNPTAFYLCASSRRDRGITGELFFGEGSRLTVL.

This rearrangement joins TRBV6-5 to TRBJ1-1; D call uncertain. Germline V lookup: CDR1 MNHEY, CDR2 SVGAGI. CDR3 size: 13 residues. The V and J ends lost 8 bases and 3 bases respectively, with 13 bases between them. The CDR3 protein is CASFYIGDTEAFF. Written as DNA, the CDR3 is TGTGCCAGCTTTTACATCGGAGACACTGAAGCTTTCTTT.

The CDR3 region is CASSPSGLGGYTF. Here the CDR3 DNA reads TGTGCCAGCTCACCCTCCGGACTTGGCGGCTACACCTTC. This chain links TRBV18 with TRBJ1-2; D uncertain. The germline V and J ends were trimmed by 3 bases and 8 bases, with 13 bases remaining between them. This CDR3 has 13 amino acids. Germline lookup yields CDR1 KGHSH and CDR2 LQKENI.

The CDR3 sequence is CASSLGTATIGDYGYTF. The CDR3 DNA reads as TGCGCCAGCAGCCTGGGGACAGCCACCATCGGGGACTATGGCTACACCTTC. The rearrangement uses TRBV5-1 and TRBJ1-2, with 7 bases matching TRBD1. The CDR3 totals 17 residues. Trimming at V came to 4 bases and at J to 3 bases, leaving 15 bases not matched to a gene. Germline-derived CDR1 and CDR2 are SGHRS and YFSETQ.

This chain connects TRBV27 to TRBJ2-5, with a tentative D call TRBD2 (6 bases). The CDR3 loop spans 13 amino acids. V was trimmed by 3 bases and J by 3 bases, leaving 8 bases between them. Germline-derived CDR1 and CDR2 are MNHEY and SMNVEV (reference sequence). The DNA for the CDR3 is TGTGCCAGCAGTTTTTGGGGGGAAGAGACCCAGTACTTC. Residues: CASSFWGEETQYF.

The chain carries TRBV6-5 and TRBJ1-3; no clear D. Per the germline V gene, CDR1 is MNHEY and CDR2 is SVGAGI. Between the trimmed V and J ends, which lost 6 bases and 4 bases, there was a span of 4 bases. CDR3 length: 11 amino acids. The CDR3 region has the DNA TGTGCCAGCAGCGAGGGAAACACCATATATTTT. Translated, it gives CASSEGNTIYF.

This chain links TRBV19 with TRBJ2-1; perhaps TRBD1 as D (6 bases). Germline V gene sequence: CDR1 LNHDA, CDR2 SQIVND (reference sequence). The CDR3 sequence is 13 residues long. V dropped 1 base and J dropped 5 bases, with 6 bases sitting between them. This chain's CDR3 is CASSIGDNNEQFF. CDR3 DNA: TGTGCCAGTAGTATAGGGGACAACAATGAGCAGTTCTTC.

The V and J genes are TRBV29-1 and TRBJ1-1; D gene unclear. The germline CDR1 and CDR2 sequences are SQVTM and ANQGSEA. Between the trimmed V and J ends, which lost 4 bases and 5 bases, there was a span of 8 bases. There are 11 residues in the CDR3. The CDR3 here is CSVVLGTEAFF. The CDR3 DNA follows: TGCAGCGTTGTACTCGGGACTGAAGCTTTCTTT.

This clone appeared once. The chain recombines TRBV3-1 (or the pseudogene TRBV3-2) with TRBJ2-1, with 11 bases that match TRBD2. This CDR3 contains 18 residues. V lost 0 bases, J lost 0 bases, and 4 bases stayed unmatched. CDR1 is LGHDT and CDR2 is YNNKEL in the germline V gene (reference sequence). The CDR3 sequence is CASSQDLAGGVSYNEQFF. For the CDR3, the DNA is TGTGCCAGCAGCCAAGATTTAGCGGGAGGGGTCTCCTACAATGAGCAGTTCTTC.

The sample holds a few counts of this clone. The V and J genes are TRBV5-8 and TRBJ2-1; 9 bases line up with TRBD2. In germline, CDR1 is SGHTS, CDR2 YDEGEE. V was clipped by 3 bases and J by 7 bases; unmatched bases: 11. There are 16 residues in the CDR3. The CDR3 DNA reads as TGTGCCAGCAGCTACGGACTCCAGCGGGAGGCAAATGAGCAGTTCTTC. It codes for CASSYGLQREANEQFF.

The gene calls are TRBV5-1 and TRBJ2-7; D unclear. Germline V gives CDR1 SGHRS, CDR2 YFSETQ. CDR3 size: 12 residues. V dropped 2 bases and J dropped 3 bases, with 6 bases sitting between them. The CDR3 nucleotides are TGCGCCAGCAGCTTTACAGACTACGAGCAGTACTTC. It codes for CASSFTDYEQYF.

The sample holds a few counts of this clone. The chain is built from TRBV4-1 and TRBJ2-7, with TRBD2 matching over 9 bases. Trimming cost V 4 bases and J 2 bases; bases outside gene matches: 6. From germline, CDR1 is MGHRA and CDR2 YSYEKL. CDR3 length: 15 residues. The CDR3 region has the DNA TGCGCCAGCAGCCGGACGACTAGCGGAACCTACGAGCAGTACTTC. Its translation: CASSRTTSGTYEQYF.

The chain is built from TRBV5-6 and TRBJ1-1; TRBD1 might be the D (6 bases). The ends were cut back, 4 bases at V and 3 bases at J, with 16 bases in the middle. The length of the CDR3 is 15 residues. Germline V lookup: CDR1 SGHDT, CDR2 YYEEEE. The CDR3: CASSILQGLDTEAFF. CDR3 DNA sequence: TGTGCCAGCAGCATACTACAGGGCCTCGACACTGAAGCTTTCTTT.

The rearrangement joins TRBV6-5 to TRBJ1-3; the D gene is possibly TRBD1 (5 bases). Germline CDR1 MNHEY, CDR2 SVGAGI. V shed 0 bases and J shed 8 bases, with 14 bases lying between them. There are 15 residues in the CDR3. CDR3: CASSYSDRGADTIYF. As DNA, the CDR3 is TGTGCCAGCAGTTACTCCGACAGAGGCGCGGACACCATATATTTT.

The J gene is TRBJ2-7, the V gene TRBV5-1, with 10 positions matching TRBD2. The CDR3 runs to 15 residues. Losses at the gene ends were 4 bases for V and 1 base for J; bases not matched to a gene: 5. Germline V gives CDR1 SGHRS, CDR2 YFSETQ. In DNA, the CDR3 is TGCGCCAGCAGCCAAAGCGGGAGGGGGTCCTACGAGCAGTACTTC. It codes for CASSQSGRGSYEQYF.

The chain's CDR3 is CASSLARNTDTQYF. Here the CDR3 DNA reads TGTGCCAGCAGCCTAGCGCGAAACACAGATACGCAGTATTTT. J is TRBJ2-3 and V is TRBV2; the D gene is possibly TRBD2 (6 bases). This CDR3 is built from 14 residues. CDR1 and CDR2 (germline): SNHLY, FYNNEI. V lost 6 bases to trimming and J lost 2 bases, with 12 bases between them.

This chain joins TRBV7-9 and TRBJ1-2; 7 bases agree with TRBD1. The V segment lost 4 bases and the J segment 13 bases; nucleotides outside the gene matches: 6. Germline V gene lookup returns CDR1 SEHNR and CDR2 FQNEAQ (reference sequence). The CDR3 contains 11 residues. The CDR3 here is CASSSDRSVTF. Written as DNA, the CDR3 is TGTGCCAGCAGCTCGGACAGGTCGGTCACCTTC. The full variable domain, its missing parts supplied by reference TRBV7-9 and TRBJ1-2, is DTGVSQNPRHKITKRGQNVTFRCDPISEHNRLYWYRQTLGQGPEFLTYFQNEAQLEKSRLLSDRFSAERPKGSFSTLEIQRTEQGDSAMYLCASSSDRSVTFGSGTRLTVV.

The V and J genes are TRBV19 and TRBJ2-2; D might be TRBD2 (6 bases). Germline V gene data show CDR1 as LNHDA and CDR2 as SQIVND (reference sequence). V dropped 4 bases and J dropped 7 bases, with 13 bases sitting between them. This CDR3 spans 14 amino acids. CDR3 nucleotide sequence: TGTGCCAGTAGTAGTTTCCAGGGAGGCGGGGAGCTGTTTTTT. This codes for CASSSFQGGGELFF.

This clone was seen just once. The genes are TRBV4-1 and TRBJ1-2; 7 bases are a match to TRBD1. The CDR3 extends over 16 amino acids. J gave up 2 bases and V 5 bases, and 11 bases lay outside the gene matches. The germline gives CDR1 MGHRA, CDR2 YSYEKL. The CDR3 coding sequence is TGCGCCAGCAGCGCGGATCCGGGACAGTGGAACTATGGCTACACCTTC. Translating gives CASSADPGQWNYGYTF.

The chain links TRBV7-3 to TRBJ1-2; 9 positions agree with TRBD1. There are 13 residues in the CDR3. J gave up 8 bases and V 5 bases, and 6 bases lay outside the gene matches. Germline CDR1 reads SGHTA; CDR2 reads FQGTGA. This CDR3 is CASSERTGVGYTF. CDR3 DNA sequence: TGTGCCAGCAGCGAGCGGACAGGGGTCGGCTACACCTTC.

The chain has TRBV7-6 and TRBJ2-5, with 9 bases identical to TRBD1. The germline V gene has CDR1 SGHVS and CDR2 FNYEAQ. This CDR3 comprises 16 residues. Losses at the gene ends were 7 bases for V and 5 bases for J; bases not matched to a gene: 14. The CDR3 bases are TGTGCCAGCACCCTGGGGTGGACAGGGGAGGGGGAGACCCAGTACTTC. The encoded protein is CASTLGWTGEGETQYF.

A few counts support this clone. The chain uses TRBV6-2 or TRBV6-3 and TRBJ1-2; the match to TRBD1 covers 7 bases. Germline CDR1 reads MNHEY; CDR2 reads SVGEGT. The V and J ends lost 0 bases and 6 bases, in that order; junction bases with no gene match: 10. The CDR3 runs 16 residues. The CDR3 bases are TGTGCCAGCAGTTACTCGATTCGACAGGGACGGAATGGCTACACCTTC. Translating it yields CASSYSIRQGRNGYTF.

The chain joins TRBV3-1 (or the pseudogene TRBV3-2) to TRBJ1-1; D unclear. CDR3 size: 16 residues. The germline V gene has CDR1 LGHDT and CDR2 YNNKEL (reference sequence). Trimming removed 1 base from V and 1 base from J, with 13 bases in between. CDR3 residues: CASSQALQRRNTEAFF. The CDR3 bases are TGTGCCAGCAGCCAAGCGTTACAGAGACGGAACACTGAAGCTTTCTTT.